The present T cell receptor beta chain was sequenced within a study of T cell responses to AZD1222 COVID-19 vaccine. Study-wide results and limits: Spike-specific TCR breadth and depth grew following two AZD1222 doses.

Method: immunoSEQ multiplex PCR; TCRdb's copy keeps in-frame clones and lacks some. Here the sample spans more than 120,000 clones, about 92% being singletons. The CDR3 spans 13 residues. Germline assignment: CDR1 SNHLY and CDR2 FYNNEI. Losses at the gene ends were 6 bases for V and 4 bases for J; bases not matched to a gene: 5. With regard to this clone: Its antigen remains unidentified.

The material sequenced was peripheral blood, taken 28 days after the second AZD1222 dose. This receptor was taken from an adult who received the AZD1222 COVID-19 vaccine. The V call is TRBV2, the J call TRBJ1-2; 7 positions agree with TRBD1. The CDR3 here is CASSPTGPYGYTF. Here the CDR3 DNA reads TGTGCCAGCAGCCCGACAGGGCCCTATGGCTACACCTTC.